The rows below give T cell receptor beta chains drawn from one sample of a study of patients and donors after allogeneic stem cell transplantation. TCRdb itself ran the RT-PCR reads through MiXCR, one entry per CDR3 protein. Here the sample spans around 160,000 distinct CDR3 sequences, about 29% being singletons. Input material: blood, either unsorted or a sorted T cell fraction (not recorded which). These receptors came from a human donor who was either an allogeneic HSCT recipient or a stem cell or donor lymphocyte infusion donor (not recorded which). It is not recorded whose cells these are; they may come from a transplant donor. CDR3s include the opening cysteine and the closing phenylalanine or tryptophan. The D gene is left open where the match is weak. Clone size, where shown, is once, few, many, or a class for clones that have expanded.

TRBV5-1	TRBJ2-5	many	13	TRBD1	TGCGCCAGCAGCTTAGGACAGGGCGAGACCCAGTACTTC	CASSLGQGETQYF
TRBV20-1	TRBJ2-7	few	14	TRBD1	TGCAGTGCTAGAGATAGGGGGCTAGCCTACGAGCAGTACTTC	CSARDRGLAYEQYF
TRBV3-1	TRBJ2-7	few	14	TRBD2	TGTGCCAGCAGCGTCCCGGGACTAGATTACGAGCAGTACTTC	CASSVPGLDYEQYF
TRBV10-3	TRBJ2-1	NA	15	TRBD1	TGTGCCATCAGTGGCTGGCAGGGGGCCTACAATGAGCAGTTCTTC	CAISGWQGAYNEQFF
TRBV11-2	TRBJ1-3	NA	14	NA	TGTGCCAGCAGTCCAGGGGTACGAGGAAACACCATATATTTT	CASSPGVRGNTIYF
TRBV29-1	TRBJ1-4	few	17	NA	TGCAGCGTCTCCTTCGGACGGCGGCCTGCAACTAATGAAAAACTGTTTTTT	CSVSFGRRPATNEKLFF
TRBV19	TRBJ1-5	NA	15	NA	TGTGCCAGTAAAGGGACGTCTAGGAGCAATCAGCCCCAGCATTTT	CASKGTSRSNQPQHF
TRBV7-8	TRBJ1-4	few	17	TRBD1	TGTGCCAGCAGCGGGCGGACAGGCATTGCAACTAATGAAAAACTGTTTTTT	CASSGRTGIATNEKLFF
TRBV4-2	TRBJ2-2	few	14	NA	TGTGCCAGCAGCCCGGACCATGCAAGCGGGGAGCTGTTTTTT	CASSPDHASGELFF
TRBV9	TRBJ2-5	few	15	TRBD2	TGTGCCAGCAGCTCTTCTCTAGCGGGAGTTGGGACCCAGTACTTC	CASSSSLAGVGTQYF
TRBV7-2	TRBJ2-2	NA	15	NA	TGTGCCAGCAGCTTACGAACGGCGAACACCGGGGAGCTGTTTTTT	CASSLRTANTGELFF
TRBV4-3	TRBJ2-3	NA	17	TRBD2	TGCGCCAGCAGCCCCGGGACTAGTTGGGGCCCCGCAGATACGCAGTATTTT	CASSPGTSWGPADTQYF
TRBV28	TRBJ1-5	few	15	NA	TGTGCCAGCAGTTTATGGCAGGATAGCAATCAGCCCCAGCATTTT	CASSLWQDSNQPQHF
TRBV12-3/TRBV12-4	TRBJ2-5	NA	13	NA	TGTGCCAGCAGTTGGGGTGCCCAAGAGACCCAGTACTTC	CASSWGAQETQYF